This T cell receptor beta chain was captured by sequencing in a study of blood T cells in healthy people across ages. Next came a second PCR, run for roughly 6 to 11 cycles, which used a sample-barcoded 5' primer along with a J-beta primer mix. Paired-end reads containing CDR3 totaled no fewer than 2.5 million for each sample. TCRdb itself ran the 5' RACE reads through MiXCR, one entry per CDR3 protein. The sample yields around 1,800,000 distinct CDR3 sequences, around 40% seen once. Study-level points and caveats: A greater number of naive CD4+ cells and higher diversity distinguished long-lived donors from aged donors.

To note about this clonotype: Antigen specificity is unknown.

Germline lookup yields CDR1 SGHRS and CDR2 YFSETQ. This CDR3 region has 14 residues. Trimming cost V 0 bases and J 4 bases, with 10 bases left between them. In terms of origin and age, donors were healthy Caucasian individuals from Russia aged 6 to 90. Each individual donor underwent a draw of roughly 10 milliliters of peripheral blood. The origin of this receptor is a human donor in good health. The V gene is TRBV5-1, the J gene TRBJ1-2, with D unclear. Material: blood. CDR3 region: CASSLEGSAYGYTF. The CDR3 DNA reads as TGCGCCAGCAGCTTGGAGGGTTCTGCCTATGGCTACACCTTC. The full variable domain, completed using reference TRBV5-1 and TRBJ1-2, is KAGVTQTPRYLIKTRGQQVTLSCSPISGHRSVSWYQQTPGQGLQFLFEYFSETQRNKGNFPGRFSGRQFSNSRSEMNVSTLELGDSALYLCASSLEGSAYGYTFGSGTRLTVV.